These 18 T cell receptor beta chains share one sample of origin, sequenced in a study of blood T cell repertoires in COVID-19. Produced via immunoSEQ multiplex PCR; TCRdb's table is partial and in-frame only. The table has approximately 120,000 clones, under 85% seen once. Material: PBMCs or T cells enriched from blood (not recorded which). These receptors came from a young man who had recovered from COVID-19.

This sequence joins TRBV29-1 and TRBJ2-3; 7 bases line up with TRBD1. The CDR3 sequence is 14 residues long. Germline CDR1 is SQVTM and CDR2 is ANQGSEA. The trim removed 6 bases at V and 4 bases at J, leaving 10 bases unmatched. Here the CDR3 DNA reads TGCAGCGTCGCAGGGGGTATGGATGCAGATACGCAGTATTTT. It translates to CSVAGGMDADTQYF.

The J gene is TRBJ2-7, the V gene TRBV11-2; D is perhaps TRBD2 (5 bases). CDR1 and CDR2 from the germline V gene are SGHAT and FQNNGV. With 5 bases removed from V and 2 bases from J, the gap between germline ends came to 16 bases. The CDR3 totals 15 residues. In nucleotides, the CDR3 is TGTGCCAGCAGCCATAGGCTGGGAGAGGCCTACGAGCAGTACTTC. Amino acids: CASSHRLGEAYEQYF.

CDR3 in amino acids: CASSQVGGVSYEQYF. The CDR3 region has the DNA TGTGCCAGCAGCCAAGTGGGAGGCGTATCCTACGAGCAGTACTTC. The J gene is TRBJ2-5, the V gene TRBV14; tentatively, D is TRBD2 (6 bases). The J call may be incorrect, as the DNA end agrees better with TRBJ2-7. Germline CDR1 is SGHDN and CDR2 is FVKESK. This CDR3 region has 15 residues.

This chain links TRBV24-1 with TRBJ1-4, with D perhaps matching TRBD1 (5 bases). CDR1 and CDR2 (germline): KGHDR, SFDVKD. The CDR3 contains 15 residues. Trimming took off 5 bases at V and 5 bases at J, with 14 bases between the two ends. The CDR3 nucleotides are TGTGCCACCAGTGCTATAGACAGAGGAAATGAAAAACTGTTTTTT. This codes for CATSAIDRGNEKLFF.

Many counts were recorded for this clone. The chain links TRBV6-5 to TRBJ1-1; no definite D call. Germline V gene sequence: CDR1 MNHEY, CDR2 SVGAGI. V lost 0 bases and J lost 7, with 18 bases in between. The CDR3 totals 16 residues. CDR3 DNA: TGTGCCAGCAGTTACTCGATGGCGACTGCACCTCTTGAAGCTTTCTTT. It is translated as CASSYSMATAPLEAFF.

V gene TRBV10-3 combines with J gene TRBJ2-3, with D hard to call. Germline CDR1 ENHRY, CDR2 SYGVKD. The CDR3 runs to 13 residues. V was trimmed by 11 bases and J by 2 bases, leaving 14 bases between them. CDR3: CAARGSNTDTQYF. Here the CDR3 DNA reads TGTGCCGCTCGAGGCAGCAACACAGATACGCAGTATTTT.

This clone showed up just once. The chain is built from TRBV5-5 and TRBJ2-7, with no clear D. The ends were cut back, 1 base at V and 2 bases at J, with 13 bases in the middle. The CDR3 totals 15 residues. Germline V gene data show CDR1 as SGHKS and CDR2 as YYEKEE (reference sequence). CDR3 residues: CASSLNAAIAYEQYV. The CDR3 region has the DNA TGTGCCAGCAGCTTGAACGCGGCGATTGCCTACGAGCAGTACGTC.

The chain has TRBV6-1 and TRBJ1-1; TRBD1 might be the D (5 bases). This CDR3 has 15 residues. Deletions cut 1 base from V and 0 bases from J, with 9 bases between. Germline CDR1 reads MNHNS; CDR2 reads SASEGT. CDR3 loop: CASSEDRTMNTEAFF. The CDR3 DNA is TGTGCCAGCAGTGAAGACAGGACTATGAACACTGAAGCTTTCTTT.

The genes are TRBV2 and TRBJ2-7; 11 nucleotides agree with TRBD1. Trimming took 6 bases from V and 4 from J; bases not matched to a gene: 8. CDR3 length equals 15 residues. Germline CDR1 SNHLY, CDR2 FYNNEI. As DNA, the CDR3 is TGTGCCAGCAGCGCGGACAGGGGGCAAAGTTACGAGCAGTACTTC. Amino acid sequence: CASSADRGQSYEQYF.

This clone was observed a few times. The V and J genes are TRBV5-1 and TRBJ2-5; 9 bases are shared with TRBD1. This CDR3 comprises 16 residues. Germline trimming cut 2 bases from V and 1 base from J; bases unmatched to any gene: 6. The germline gives CDR1 SGHRS, CDR2 YFSETQ. The CDR3 here is CASSFTGTGIQETQYF. CDR3 nucleotide sequence: TGCGCCAGCAGCTTCACCGGGACAGGGATCCAAGAGACCCAGTACTTC.

The chain uses TRBV11-2 and TRBJ2-1; 9 positions match TRBD2. Germline CDR1 is SGHAT and CDR2 is FQNNGV. This CDR3 contains 20 residues. Unmatched junction bases numbered 17, after V lost 0 bases and J lost 5 bases. The CDR3 bases are TGTGCCAGCAGCTTAGATTTCGAGCTTCTGGCGGGAGGGCCCCACAATGAGCAGTTCTTC. This translates into CASSLDFELLAGGPHNEQFF.

The J gene is TRBJ1-2, the V gene TRBV3-1 (or the pseudogene TRBV3-2), with D perhaps matching TRBD1 (6 bases). CDR1 and CDR2 from the germline V gene are LGHDT and YNNKEL (reference sequence). The V end lost 0 bases, the J end lost 0 bases, and 14 bases lay between the germline ends. This CDR3 contains 17 residues. CDR3 residues: CASSQESLTGANYGYTF. The CDR3 nucleotides read TGTGCCAGCAGCCAAGAATCGTTGACAGGAGCTAACTATGGCTACACCTTC.

J is TRBJ1-2 and V is TRBV6-5, with a tentative D call TRBD1 (6 bases). The CDR3 covers 12 residues. The germline V and J ends were trimmed by 5 bases and 10 bases, with 14 bases remaining between them. Germline CDR1 and CDR2: MNHEY and SVGAGI. The CDR3 region has the DNA TGTGCCAGCAGTAGCAAACAGGGCCTCTACACCTTC. It codes for CASSSKQGLYTF.

This clone was detected only a few times. The gene calls are TRBV12-3 or TRBV12-4 and TRBJ2-3; weak D call: TRBD2 (6 bases). V was pared by 5 bases and J by 7 bases, with 10 bases between. The CDR3 spans 12 residues. The CDR3 DNA is TGTGCCAGCAGTCCAACTAGCCATACGCAGTATTTT. Protein product: CASSPTSHTQYF.

J is TRBJ2-5 and V is TRBV9; the D gene is possibly TRBD2 (6 bases). Between the trimmed V and J ends, which lost 2 bases and 0 bases, there was a span of 17 bases. This CDR3 contains 17 residues. Germline lookup yields CDR1 SGDLS and CDR2 YYNGEE. The CDR3 reads CASSVEEGIRYQETQYF. The CDR3 DNA sequence: TGTGCCAGCAGCGTGGAGGAGGGGATTAGGTACCAAGAGACCCAGTACTTC.

V gene TRBV5-1 combines with J gene TRBJ1-2, with 8 bases fitting TRBD1. J was trimmed by 0 bases and V by 4 bases; bases with no gene match: 8. The CDR3 is 16 amino acids. The germline V gene encodes CDR1 SGHRS and CDR2 YFSETQ. The CDR3 nucleotides read TGCGCCAGCAGCGTTAGAGACAGGGGAACTAACTATGGCTACACCTTC. As protein: CASSVRDRGTNYGYTF.

The count of this clone is one. The chain combines TRBV30 with TRBJ2-1, with TRBD2 matching 8 bases. After removal of 0 bases from V and 4 bases from J, the junction contained 5 bases not matched to a gene. Germline CDR1 GTSNPN, CDR2 SVGIG (reference sequence). This CDR3 comprises 15 residues. The CDR3 DNA is TGTGCCTGGAGTGTAGCTAGCGGGTTATACAATGAGCAGTTCTTC. Protein product: CAWSVASGLYNEQFF.

The chain has TRBV4-1 and TRBJ2-1; possible D gene TRBD2, 6 bases. Germline CDR1 and CDR2: MGHRA and YSYEKL. The CDR3 has 13 amino acids. V was clipped by 4 bases and J by 6 bases, with 10 bases between them. The CDR3 sequence: CASSPAGSNEQFF. CDR3 nucleotide sequence: TGCGCCAGCAGCCCTGCGGGGAGCAATGAGCAGTTCTTC.